The 10 T cell receptor beta chains presented below share a single source sample, sequenced in a study of shared clonotypes between healthy human individuals. Sequencing used immunoSEQ multiplex PCR; TCRdb keeps in-frame clones, though not all of them. The table lists some 1,400,000 clones, roughly 96% of them singletons, with more than 0.9% in the top ten. Sequencing was done on a sample of naive CD4+ T cells sorted from blood. Sample subset: CD45RA+ positively selected. The source is a young man in good health.

This clone was recorded once. V gene TRBV5-8 combines with J gene TRBJ2-3; weak D call: TRBD2 (6 bases). The CDR3 consists of 15 residues. Trimming took off 0 bases at V and 4 bases at J, with 12 bases between the two ends. Germline CDR1 SGHTS, CDR2 YDEGEE. In DNA form, the CDR3 reads TGTGCCAGCAGCTTGGACGGGAGCCGCGCAGATACGCAGTATTTT. Its protein product is CASSLDGSRADTQYF.

The chain is built from TRBV7-2 and TRBJ2-7; no reliable D call. CDR3 length equals 14 residues. CDR1 SGHTA and CDR2 FQGNSA come from the germline V gene. Trimming removed 4 bases from V and 5 bases from J, with 15 bases in between. This CDR3 reads CASSWTHLRDEQYF. CDR3 bases: TGTGCCAGCAGCTGGACGCACCTCCGGGACGAGCAGTACTTC. The whole variable domain, remainder taken from reference TRBV7-2 and TRBJ2-7, is GAGVSQSPSNKVTEKGKDVELRCDPISGHTALYWYRQSLGQGLEFLIYFQGNSAPDKSGLPSDRFSAERTGGSVSTLTIQRTQQEDSAVYLCASSWTHLRDEQYFGPGTRLTVT.

V is TRBV28 and J is TRBJ2-2, with TRBD2 matching 9 bases. The CDR3 totals 12 residues. Germline V lookup: CDR1 MDHEN, CDR2 SYDVKM. The CDR3 DNA reads TGTGGGGGTAGCGGGAGAACCGGGGAGCTGTTTTTT. Translating gives CGGSGRTGELFF.

This chain uses TRBV5-4 with TRBJ2-3, with 10 bases identical to TRBD1. Germline CDR1 SGHNT, CDR2 YYREEE (reference sequence). CDR3 length: 15 residues. Trimming took 4 bases from V and 4 from J; bases not matched to a gene: 6. CDR3 protein: CASSQRQGASDTQYF. In DNA, the CDR3 is TGTGCCAGCAGCCAAAGACAGGGGGCATCAGATACGCAGTATTTT.

V usage is TRBV4-2 and J usage is TRBJ1-4, with TRBD1 identical over 8 bases. Trimming cost V 4 bases and J 0 bases; bases outside gene matches: 4. CDR1 and CDR2 from the germline V gene are LGHNA and YNFKEQ. The CDR3 consists of 16 residues. The CDR3 bases are TGTGCCAGCAGCCCAGGACAGGGTACAACTAATGAAAAACTGTTTTTT. This encodes CASSPGQGTTNEKLFF.

With regard to this clone: Within the sample, other DNA sequences also encode this same CDR3. The rearrangement uses TRBV5-1 and TRBJ2-2, with TRBD2 matching over 9 bases. Trimming at V came to 2 bases and at J to 5 bases, leaving 1 base not matched to a gene. The CDR3 loop spans 14 amino acids. The germline V gene encodes CDR1 SGHRS and CDR2 YFSETQ. CDR3 in DNA: TGCGCCAGCAGCTTACTAGCGGGTACCGGGGAGCTGTTTTTT. This encodes CASSLLAGTGELFF.

The chain employs TRBV7-2 and TRBJ2-2, with D perhaps TRBD1 (6 bases). The V gene's germline CDR1 is SGHTA and CDR2 FQGNSA. The CDR3 loop spans 14 amino acids. Trimming removed 5 bases from V and 5 bases from J, with 12 bases in between. CDR3 residues: CASSLDSLTGELFF. CDR3 DNA sequence: TGTGCCAGCAGCCTGGACAGTTTAACCGGGGAGCTGTTTTTT.

V gene TRBV10-3 combines with J gene TRBJ2-2; either TRBD1 or TRBD2 may fit D (6 bases each). Trimming shortened V by 10 bases and J by 0 bases, and 12 bases separated the two germline ends. The CDR3 spans 14 residues. Germline loops: CDR1 ENHRY, CDR2 SYGVKD. CDR3 protein: CASGTPSNTGELFF. CDR3 bases: TGTGCCAGCGGGACACCGTCGAACACCGGGGAGCTGTTTTTT.

J is TRBJ1-1 and V is TRBV5-1; D unclear. The germline V and J ends were trimmed by 0 bases and 8 bases, with 11 bases remaining between them. CDR1 is SGHRS and CDR2 is YFSETQ in the germline V gene. CDR3 length equals 13 residues. The CDR3 reads CASSLGRQREAFF. The CDR3 DNA follows: TGCGCCAGCAGCTTGGGGAGGCAGCGCGAAGCTTTCTTT.

This clone was counted a single time. V gene TRBV7-6 combines with J gene TRBJ2-2, with D unclear. The ends were cut back, 2 bases at V and 4 bases at J, with 8 bases in the middle. Germline CDR1 SGHVS, CDR2 FNYEAQ. The CDR3 has 14 residues. The CDR3 sequence is CASSLYPGTGELFF. The CDR3 nucleotides are TGTGCCAGCAGCTTATACCCGGGCACCGGGGAGCTGTTTTTT.